The 3 T cell receptor beta chains listed next were all sequenced from one sample in a study of Ad26.COV2.S vaccination and SARS-CoV-2 variants. Sequencing was performed with immunoSEQ multiplex PCR; in TCRdb, only in-frame clones are kept and a portion is missing. This sample has about 350,000 clones; roughly 84% occur once, and the top ten carry less than 4%. Treatment given: 19 received Ad26.COV2.S at low or high dose, single or two shots; roughly five received placebo; per-sample allocation not given. Sampling took place 63 days after the first vaccine or placebo injection. This specimen was peripheral blood, taken in a trial of Ad26.COV2.S vaccine versus placebo. These receptor sequences come from a person aged 18 to 65 who received the Ad26.COV2.S COVID-19 vaccine or a placebo.

This clone was observed a single time. The chain uses TRBV7-2 and TRBJ2-5; 7 bases line up with TRBD1. This CDR3 is built from 14 residues. Germline V gives CDR1 SGHTA, CDR2 FQGNSA. V was clipped by 5 bases and J by 5 bases; unmatched bases: 8. The CDR3 reads CASSIQTGVETQYF. Here the CDR3 DNA reads TGTGCCAGCAGCATCCAAACAGGGGTGGAGACCCAGTACTTC.

This clone was seen only a few times. The chain links TRBV6-2 or TRBV6-3 to TRBJ1-5, with D possibly matching TRBD1 (6 bases). The germline V gene has CDR1 MNHEY and CDR2 SVGEGT. The germline V and J ends were trimmed by 6 bases and 4 bases, with 16 bases remaining between them. The CDR3 is 15 amino acids. The CDR3: CASSLGGFPNQPQHF. The CDR3, as DNA: TGTGCCAGCAGCCTAGGGGGATTTCCTAATCAGCCCCAGCATTTT.

This clone is a singleton in its sample. The gene calls are TRBV14 and TRBJ2-3; no clear D gene. The CDR3 contains 14 residues. Germline V gene data show CDR1 as SGHDN and CDR2 as FVKESK. V was trimmed by 0 bases and J by 3 bases, leaving 7 bases between them. CDR3 region: CASSQEVGTDTQYF. CDR3 DNA sequence: TGTGCCAGCAGCCAAGAGGTCGGGACAGATACGCAGTATTTT. Together with reference TRBV14 and TRBJ2-3, the CDR3 gives the full variable domain: EAGVTQFPSHSVIEKGQTVTLRCDPISGHDNLYWYRRVMGKEIKFLLHFVKESKQDESGMPNNRFLAERTGGTYSTLKVQPAELEDSGVYFCASSQEVGTDTQYFGPGTRLTVL.